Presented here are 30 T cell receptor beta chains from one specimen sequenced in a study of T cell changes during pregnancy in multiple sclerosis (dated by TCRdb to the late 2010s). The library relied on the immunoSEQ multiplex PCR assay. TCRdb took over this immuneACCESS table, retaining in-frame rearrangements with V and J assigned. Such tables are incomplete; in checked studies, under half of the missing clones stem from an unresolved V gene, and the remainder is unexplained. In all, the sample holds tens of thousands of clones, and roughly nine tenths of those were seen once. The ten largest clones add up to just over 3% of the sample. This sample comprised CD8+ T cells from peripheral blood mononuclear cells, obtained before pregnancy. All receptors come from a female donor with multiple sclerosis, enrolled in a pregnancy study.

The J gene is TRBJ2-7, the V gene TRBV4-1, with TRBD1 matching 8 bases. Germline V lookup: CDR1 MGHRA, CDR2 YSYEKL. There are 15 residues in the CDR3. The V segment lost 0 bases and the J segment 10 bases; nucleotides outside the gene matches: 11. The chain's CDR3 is CASSQDRGQGATQYF. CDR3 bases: TGCGCCAGCAGCCAAGATCGAGGACAGGGAGCCACTCAGTACTTC.

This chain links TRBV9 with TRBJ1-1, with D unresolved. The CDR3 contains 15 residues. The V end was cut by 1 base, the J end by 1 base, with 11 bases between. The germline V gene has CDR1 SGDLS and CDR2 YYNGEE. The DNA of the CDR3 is TGTGCCAGCAGCGTAACGGGTCGGGGGAACACTGAAGCTTTCTTT. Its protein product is CASSVTGRGNTEAFF.

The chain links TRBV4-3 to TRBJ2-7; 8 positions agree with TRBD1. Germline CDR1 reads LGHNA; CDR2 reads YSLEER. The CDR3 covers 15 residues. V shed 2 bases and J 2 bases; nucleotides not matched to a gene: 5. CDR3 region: CASSQNRGTAYEQYF. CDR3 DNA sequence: TGCGCCAGCAGCCAAAACAGGGGGACAGCCTACGAGCAGTACTTC.

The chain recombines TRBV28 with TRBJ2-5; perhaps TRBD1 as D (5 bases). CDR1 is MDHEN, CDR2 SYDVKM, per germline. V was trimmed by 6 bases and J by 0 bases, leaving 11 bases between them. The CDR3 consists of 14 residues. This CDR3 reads CASRADTNQETQYF. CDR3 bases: TGTGCCAGCAGGGCGGACACAAACCAAGAGACCCAGTACTTC.

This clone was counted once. The CDR3 DNA reads TGTGCCAGCAGAGGAGACAGAAACACCGGGGAGCTGTTTTTT. This sequence encodes CASRGDRNTGELFF. The chain uses TRBV7-7 and TRBJ2-2, with D possibly being TRBD1 (5 bases). The V end lost 6 bases, the J end lost 2 bases, and 10 bases lay between the germline ends. Germline CDR1 is SSHAT and CDR2 is FNYEAQ (reference sequence). The CDR3 covers 14 residues.

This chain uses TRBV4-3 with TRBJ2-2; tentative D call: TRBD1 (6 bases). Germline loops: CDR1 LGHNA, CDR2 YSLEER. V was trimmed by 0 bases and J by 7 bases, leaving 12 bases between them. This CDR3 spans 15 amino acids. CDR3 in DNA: TGCGCCAGCAGCCAAGACGTAGGGGGTGACGGGGAGCTGTTTTTT. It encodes CASSQDVGGDGELFF.

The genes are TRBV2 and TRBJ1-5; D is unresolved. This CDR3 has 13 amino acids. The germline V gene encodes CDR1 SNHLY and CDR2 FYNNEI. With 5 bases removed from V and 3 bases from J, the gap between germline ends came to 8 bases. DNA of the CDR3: TGTGCCAGCAGTCTAGAATCCAATCAGCCCCAGCATTTT. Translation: CASSLESNQPQHF. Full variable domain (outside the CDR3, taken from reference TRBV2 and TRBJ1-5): EPEVTQTPSHQVTQMGQEVILRCVPISNHLYFYWYRQILGQKVEFLVSFYNNEISEKSEIFDDQFSVERPDGSNFTLKIRSTKLEDSAMYFCASSLESNQPQHFGDGTRLSIL.

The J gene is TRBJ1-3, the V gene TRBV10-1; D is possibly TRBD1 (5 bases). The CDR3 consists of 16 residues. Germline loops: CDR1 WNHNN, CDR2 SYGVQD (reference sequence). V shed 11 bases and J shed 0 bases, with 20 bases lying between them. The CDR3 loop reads CAPCLRSGDSGNTIYF. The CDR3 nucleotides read TGCGCCCCCTGTCTTCGATCGGGGGACTCTGGAAACACCATATATTTT.

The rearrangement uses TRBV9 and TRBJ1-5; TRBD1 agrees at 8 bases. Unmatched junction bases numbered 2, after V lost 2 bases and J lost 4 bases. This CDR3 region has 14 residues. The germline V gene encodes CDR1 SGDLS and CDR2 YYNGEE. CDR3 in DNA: TGTGCCAGCAGCGTGGGACAGGTAAATCAGCCCCAGCATTTT. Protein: CASSVGQVNQPQHF.

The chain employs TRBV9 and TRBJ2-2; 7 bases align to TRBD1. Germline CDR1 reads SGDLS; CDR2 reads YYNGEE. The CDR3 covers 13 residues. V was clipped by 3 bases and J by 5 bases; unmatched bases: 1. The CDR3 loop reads CASSGQGTGELFF. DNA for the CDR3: TGTGCCAGCAGCGGACAGGGAACCGGGGAGCTGTTTTTT.

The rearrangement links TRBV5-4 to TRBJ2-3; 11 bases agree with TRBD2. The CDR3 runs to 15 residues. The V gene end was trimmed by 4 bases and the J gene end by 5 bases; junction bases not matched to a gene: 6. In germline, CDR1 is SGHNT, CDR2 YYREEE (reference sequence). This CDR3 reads CASSNSGGARDTQYF. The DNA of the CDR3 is TGTGCCAGCAGCAATAGCGGGGGGGCAAGAGATACGCAGTATTTT.

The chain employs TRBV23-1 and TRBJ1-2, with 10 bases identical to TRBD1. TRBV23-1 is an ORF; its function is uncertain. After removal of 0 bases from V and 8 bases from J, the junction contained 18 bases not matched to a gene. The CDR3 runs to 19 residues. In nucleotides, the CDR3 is TGCGCCAGCAGTCAATCGACAGGGGGCAGGGCGCCCCCCTCGGGGGGCTACACCTTC. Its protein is CASSQSTGGRAPPSGGYTF.

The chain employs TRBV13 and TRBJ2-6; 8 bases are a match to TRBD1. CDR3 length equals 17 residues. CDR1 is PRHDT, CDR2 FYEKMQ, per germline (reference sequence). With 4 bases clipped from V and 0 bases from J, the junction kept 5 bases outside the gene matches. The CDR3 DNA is TGTGCCAGCAGCTCGGACAGGGCGGGCTCTGGGGCCAACGTCCTGACTTTC. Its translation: CASSSDRAGSGANVLTF.

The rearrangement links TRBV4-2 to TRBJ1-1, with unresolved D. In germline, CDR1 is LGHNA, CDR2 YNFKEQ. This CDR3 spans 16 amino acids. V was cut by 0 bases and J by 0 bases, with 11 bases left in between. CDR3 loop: CASSQDQMSMNTEAFF. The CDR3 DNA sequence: TGTGCCAGCAGCCAAGATCAGATGTCAATGAACACTGAAGCTTTCTTT.

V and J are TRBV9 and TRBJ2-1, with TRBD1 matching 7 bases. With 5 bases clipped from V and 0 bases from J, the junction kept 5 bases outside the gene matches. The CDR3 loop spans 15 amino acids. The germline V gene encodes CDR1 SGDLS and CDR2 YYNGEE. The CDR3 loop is CASSDSGGSYNEQFF. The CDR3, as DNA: TGTGCCAGCAGTGATTCAGGGGGCTCCTACAATGAGCAGTTCTTC.

The CDR3 region is CASSRGGVGYEQYF. CDR3 sequence (DNA): TGTGCCAGCAGCCGGGGGGGCGTCGGGTACGAGCAGTACTTC. The chain is built from TRBV11-3 and TRBJ2-7; 8 nucleotides line up with TRBD2. Germline V gene sequence: CDR1 SGHNT, CDR2 YENEEA. This CDR3 is built from 14 residues. The V segment lost 5 bases and the J segment 4 bases; nucleotides outside the gene matches: 7.

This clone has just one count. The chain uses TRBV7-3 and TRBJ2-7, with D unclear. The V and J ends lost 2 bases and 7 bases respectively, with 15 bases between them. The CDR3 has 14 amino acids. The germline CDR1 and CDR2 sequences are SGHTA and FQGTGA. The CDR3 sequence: CASSLRPSKREQYF. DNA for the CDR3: TGTGCCAGCAGCTTACGCCCCAGCAAGAGGGAGCAGTACTTC.

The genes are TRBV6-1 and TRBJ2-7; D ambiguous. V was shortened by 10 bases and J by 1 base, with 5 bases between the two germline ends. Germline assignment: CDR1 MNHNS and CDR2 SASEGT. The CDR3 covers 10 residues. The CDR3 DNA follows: TGTGCCACCGGGTCCTACGAGCAGTACTTC. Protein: CATGSYEQYF.

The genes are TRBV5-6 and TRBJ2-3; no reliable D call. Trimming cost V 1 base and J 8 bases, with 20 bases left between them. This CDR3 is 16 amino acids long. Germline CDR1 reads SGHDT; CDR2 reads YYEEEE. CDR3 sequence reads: CASSLQAVRNSVTQYF. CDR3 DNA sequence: TGTGCCAGCAGCTTGCAGGCTGTACGGAATTCCGTTACGCAGTATTTT.

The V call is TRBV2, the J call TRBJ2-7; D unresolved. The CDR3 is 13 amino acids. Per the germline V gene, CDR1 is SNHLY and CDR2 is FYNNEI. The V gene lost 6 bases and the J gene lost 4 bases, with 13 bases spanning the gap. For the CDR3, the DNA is TGTGCCAGCAGACTGCGACACCAATACGAGCAGTACTTC. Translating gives CASRLRHQYEQYF.

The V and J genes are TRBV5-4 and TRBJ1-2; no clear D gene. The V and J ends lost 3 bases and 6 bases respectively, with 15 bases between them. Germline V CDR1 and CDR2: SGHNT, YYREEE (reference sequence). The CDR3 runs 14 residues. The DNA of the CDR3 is TGTGCCAGCAGCTCAGGTGGTTACCCCCATGGCTACACCTTC. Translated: CASSSGGYPHGYTF. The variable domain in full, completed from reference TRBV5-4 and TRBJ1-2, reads ETGVTQSPTHLIKTRGQQVTLRCSSQSGHNTVSWYQQALGQGPQFIFQYYREEENGRGNFPPRFSGLQFPNYSSELNVNALELDDSALYLCASSSGGYPHGYTFGSGTRLTVV.

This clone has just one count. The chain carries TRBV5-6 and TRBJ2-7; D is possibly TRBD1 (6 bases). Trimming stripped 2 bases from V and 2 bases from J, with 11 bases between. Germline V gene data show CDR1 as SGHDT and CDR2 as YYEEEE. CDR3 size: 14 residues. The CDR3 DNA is TGTGCCAGCAGCTTAGGGACATGGACCTACGAGCAGTACTTC. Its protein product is CASSLGTWTYEQYF. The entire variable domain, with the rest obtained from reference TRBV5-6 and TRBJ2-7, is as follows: DAGVTQSPTHLIKTRGQQVTLRCSPKSGHDTVSWYQQALGQGPQFIFQYYEEEERQRGNFPDRFSGHQFPNYSSELNVNALLLGDSALYLCASSLGTWTYEQYFGPGTRLTVT.

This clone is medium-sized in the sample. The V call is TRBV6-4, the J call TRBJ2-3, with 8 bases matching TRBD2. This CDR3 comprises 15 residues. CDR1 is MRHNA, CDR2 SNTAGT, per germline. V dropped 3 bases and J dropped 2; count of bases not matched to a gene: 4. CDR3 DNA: TGTGCCAGCAGTGAGGGCGGGGGGCCCACAGATACGCAGTATTTT. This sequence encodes CASSEGGGPTDTQYF.

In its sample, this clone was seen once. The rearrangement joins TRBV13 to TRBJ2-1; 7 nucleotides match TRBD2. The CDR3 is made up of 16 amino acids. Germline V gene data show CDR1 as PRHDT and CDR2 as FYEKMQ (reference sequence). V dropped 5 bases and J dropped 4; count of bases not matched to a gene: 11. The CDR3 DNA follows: TGTGCCAGCAGCGCCCCCGGGACTACGACTTACAATGAGCAGTTCTTC. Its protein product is CASSAPGTTTYNEQFF.

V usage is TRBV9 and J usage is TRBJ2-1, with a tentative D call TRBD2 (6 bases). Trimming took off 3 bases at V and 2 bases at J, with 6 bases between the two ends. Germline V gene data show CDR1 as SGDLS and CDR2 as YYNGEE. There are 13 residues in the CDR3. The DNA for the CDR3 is TGTGCCAGCAGCGGGGGGGCCTACAATGAGCAGTTCTTC. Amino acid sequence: CASSGGAYNEQFF. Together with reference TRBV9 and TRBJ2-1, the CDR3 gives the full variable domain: DSGVTQTPKHLITATGQRVTLRCSPRSGDLSVYWYQQSLDQGLQFLIQYYNGEERAKGNILERFSAQQFPDLHSELNLSSLELGDSALYFCASSGGAYNEQFFGPGTRLTVL.

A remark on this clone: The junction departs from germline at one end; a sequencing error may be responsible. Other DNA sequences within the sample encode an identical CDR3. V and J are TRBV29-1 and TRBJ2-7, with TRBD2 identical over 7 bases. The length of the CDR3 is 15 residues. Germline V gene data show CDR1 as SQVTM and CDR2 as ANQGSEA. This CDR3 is CSVEGLGEGLYEQYF. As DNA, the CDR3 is TGCAGCGTTGAAGGCCTTGGGGAGGGATTATACGAACAGTACTTC.

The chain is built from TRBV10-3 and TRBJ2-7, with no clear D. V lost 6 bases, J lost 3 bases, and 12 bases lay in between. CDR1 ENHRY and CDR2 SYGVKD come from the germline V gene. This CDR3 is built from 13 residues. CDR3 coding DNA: TGTGCCATCAGCCTACCCCCAGGCTACGAGCAGTACTTC. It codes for CAISLPPGYEQYF.

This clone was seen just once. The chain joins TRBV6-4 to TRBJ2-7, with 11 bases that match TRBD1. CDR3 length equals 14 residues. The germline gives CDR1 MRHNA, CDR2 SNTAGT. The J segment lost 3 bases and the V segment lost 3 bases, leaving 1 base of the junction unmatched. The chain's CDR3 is CASSEGTGGYEQYF. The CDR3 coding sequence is TGTGCCAGCAGTGAGGGGACAGGGGGCTACGAGCAGTACTTC.

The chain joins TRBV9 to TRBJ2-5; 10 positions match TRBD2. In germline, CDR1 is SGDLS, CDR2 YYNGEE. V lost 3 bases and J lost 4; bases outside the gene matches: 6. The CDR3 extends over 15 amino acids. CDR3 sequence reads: CASSEGLAVGETQYF. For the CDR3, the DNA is TGTGCCAGCAGCGAAGGACTAGCGGTGGGAGAGACCCAGTACTTC.

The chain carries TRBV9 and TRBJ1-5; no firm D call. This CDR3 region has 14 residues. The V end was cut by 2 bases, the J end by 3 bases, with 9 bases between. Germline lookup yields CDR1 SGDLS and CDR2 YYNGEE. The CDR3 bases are TGTGCCAGCAGCGTCGGAGCCACCAATCAGCCCCAGCATTTT. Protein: CASSVGATNQPQHF. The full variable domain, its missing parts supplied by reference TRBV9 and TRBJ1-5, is DSGVTQTPKHLITATGQRVTLRCSPRSGDLSVYWYQQSLDQGLQFLIQYYNGEERAKGNILERFSAQQFPDLHSELNLSSLELGDSALYFCASSVGATNQPQHFGDGTRLSIL.